The 3 T cell receptor beta chains reported below all come from one sample, sequenced in a study of cytomegalovirus exposure and HLA in healthy donors. The PCR ran on 60 Vbeta and 13 Jbeta primers. Only in-frame clones appear in the TCRdb table, and some are missing; sequencing was by immunoSEQ multiplex PCR. The sample gives 130,000 to 150,000 clones, about three quarters of which show up once; roughly 1.3% is in the top ten. The specimen sequenced was PBMCs. These receptor sequences come from a woman aged 40 to 50 in good health and CMV-seronegative.

J is TRBJ2-7 and V is TRBV9; D might be TRBD2 (6 bases). The CDR3 runs 15 residues. Germline V CDR1 and CDR2: SGDLS, YYNGEE. V was clipped by 0 bases and J by 2 bases, with 12 bases between them. The CDR3 region is CASSVGGDPTYEQYF. The CDR3 DNA reads TGTGCCAGCAGCGTAGGGGGGGACCCTACCTACGAGCAGTACTTC.

As for this clone: Germline is not matched at one junction end, which may reflect a read error. The V call is TRBV7-9, the J call TRBJ1-1; D is perhaps TRBD1 (6 bases). CDR1 and CDR2 from the germline V gene are SEHNR and FQNEAQ (reference sequence). This CDR3 contains 15 residues. The DNA for the CDR3 is TGTTCCAGCAGCTACTCGGACAGCGGGAACACTGAAGCTTTCTTT. Residues: CSSSYSDSGNTEAFF. The whole variable domain, remainder taken from reference TRBV7-9 and TRBJ1-1, is DTGVSQNPRHKITKRGQNVTFRCDPISEHNRLYWYRQTLGQGPEFLTYFQNEAQLEKSRLLSDRFSAERPKGSFSTLEIQRTEQGDSAMYLCSSSYSDSGNTEAFFGQGTRLTVV.

The chain is built from TRBV28 and TRBJ1-5; D not resolved. The germline CDR1 and CDR2 sequences are MDHEN and SYDVKM. The CDR3 is 16 residues long. The V end was cut by 7 bases, the J end by 4 bases, with 20 bases between. CDR3 amino acids: CASTGGNVIANQPQHF. The CDR3 DNA follows: TGTGCCAGCACCGGAGGGAATGTAATAGCAAATCAGCCCCAGCATTTT.